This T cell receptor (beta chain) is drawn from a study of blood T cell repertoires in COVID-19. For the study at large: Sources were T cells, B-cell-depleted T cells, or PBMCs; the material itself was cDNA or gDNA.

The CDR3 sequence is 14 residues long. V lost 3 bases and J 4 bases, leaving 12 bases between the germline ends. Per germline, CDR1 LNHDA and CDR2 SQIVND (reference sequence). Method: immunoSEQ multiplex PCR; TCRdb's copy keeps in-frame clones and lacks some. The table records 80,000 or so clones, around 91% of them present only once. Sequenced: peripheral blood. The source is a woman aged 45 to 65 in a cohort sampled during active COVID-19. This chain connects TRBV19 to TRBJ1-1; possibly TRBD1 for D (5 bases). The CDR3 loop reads CASSMGGFGTEAFF. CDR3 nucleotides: TGTGCCAGTAGTATGGGGGGGTTCGGCACTGAAGCTTTCTTT.